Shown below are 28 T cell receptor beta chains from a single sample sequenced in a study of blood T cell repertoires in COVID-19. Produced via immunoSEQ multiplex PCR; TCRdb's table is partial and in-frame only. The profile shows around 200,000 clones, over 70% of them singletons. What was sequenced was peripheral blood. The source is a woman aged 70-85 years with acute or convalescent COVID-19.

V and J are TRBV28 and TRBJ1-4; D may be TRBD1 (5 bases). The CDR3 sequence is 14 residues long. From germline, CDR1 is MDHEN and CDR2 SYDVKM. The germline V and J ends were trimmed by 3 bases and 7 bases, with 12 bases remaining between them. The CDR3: CASSFGRVIEKLFF. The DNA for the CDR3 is TGTGCCAGCAGTTTTGGCAGGGTGATTGAAAAACTGTTTTTT.

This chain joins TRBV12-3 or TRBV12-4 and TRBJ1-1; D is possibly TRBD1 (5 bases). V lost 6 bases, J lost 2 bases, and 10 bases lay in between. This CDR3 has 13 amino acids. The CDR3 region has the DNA TGTGCCAGCAGCTTCGGACACAACACTGAAGCTTTCTTT. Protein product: CASSFGHNTEAFF.

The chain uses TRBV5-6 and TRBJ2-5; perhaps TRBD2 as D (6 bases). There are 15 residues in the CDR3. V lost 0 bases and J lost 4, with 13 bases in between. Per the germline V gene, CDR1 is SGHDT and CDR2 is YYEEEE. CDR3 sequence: CASSLGGRERETQYF. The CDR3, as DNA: TGTGCCAGCAGCTTGGGCGGGCGGGAACGAGAGACCCAGTACTTC.

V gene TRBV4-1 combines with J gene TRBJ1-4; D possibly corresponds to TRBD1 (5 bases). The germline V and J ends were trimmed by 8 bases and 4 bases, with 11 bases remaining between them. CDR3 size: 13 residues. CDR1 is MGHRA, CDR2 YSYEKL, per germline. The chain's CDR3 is CASAGLNNEKLFF. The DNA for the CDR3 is TGCGCCAGCGCGGGACTGAATAATGAAAAACTGTTTTTT.

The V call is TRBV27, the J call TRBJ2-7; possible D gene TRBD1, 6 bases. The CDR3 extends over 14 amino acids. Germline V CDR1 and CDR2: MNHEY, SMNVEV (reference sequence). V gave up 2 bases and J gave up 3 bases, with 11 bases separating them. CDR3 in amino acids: CASSLGVRGYEQYF. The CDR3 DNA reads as TGTGCCAGCAGTTTAGGGGTCAGGGGCTACGAGCAGTACTTC.

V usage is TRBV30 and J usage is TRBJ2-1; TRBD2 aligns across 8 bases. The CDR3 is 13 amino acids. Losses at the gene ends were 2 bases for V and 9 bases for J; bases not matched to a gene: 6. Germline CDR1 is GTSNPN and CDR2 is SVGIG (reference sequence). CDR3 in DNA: TGTGCCTGGAGTTCCGGGACTAGACCTGAGCAGTTCTTC. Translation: CAWSSGTRPEQFF.

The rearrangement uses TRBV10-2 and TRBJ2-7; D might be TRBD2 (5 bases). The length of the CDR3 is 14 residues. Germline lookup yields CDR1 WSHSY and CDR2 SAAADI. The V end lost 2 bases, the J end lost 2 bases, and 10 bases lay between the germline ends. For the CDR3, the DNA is TGCGCCAGCAGTGAGGCCGGGGATACCTACGAGCAGTACTTC. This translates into CASSEAGDTYEQYF.

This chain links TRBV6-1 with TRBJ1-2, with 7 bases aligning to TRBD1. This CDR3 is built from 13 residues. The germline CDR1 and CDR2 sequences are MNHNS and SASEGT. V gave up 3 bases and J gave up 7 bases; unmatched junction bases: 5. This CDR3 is CASSETGYSGYTF. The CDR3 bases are TGTGCCAGCAGTGAGACAGGGTACTCTGGCTACACCTTC.

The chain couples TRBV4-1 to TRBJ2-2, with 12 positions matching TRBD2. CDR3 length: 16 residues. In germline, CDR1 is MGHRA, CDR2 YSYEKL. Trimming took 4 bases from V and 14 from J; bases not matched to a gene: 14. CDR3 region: CASSPRASGRESGLFF. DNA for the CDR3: TGCGCCAGCAGCCCTCGCGCTAGCGGGAGGGAATCGGGTCTGTTTTTT.

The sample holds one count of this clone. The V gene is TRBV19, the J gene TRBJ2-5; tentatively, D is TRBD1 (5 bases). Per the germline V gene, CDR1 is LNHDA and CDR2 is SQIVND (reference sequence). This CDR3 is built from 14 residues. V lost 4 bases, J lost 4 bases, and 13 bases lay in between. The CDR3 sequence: CASSSPDNLETQYF. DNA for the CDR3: TGTGCCAGTAGTAGCCCGGACAACCTAGAGACCCAGTACTTC.

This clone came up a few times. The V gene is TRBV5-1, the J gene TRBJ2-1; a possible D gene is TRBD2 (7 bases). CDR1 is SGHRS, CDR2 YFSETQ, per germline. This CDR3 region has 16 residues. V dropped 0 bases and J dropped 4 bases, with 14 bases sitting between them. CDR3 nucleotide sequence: TGCGCCAGCAGCTTGGTAGGGGGAGGGTGGTACAATGAGCAGTTCTTC. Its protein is CASSLVGGGWYNEQFF. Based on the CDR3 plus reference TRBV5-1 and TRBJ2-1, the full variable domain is KAGVTQTPRYLIKTRGQQVTLSCSPISGHRSVSWYQQTPGQGLQFLFEYFSETQRNKGNFPGRFSGRQFSNSRSEMNVSTLELGDSALYLCASSLVGGGWYNEQFFGPGTRLTVL.

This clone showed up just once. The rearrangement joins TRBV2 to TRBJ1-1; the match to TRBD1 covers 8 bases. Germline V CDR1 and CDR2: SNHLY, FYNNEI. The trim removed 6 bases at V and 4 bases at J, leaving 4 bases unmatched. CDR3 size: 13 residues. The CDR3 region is CASRNDRGTEAFF. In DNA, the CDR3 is TGTGCCAGCAGGAACGACAGGGGCACTGAAGCTTTCTTT. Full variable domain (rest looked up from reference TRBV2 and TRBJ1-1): EPEVTQTPSHQVTQMGQEVILRCVPISNHLYFYWYRQILGQKVEFLVSFYNNEISEKSEIFDDQFSVERPDGSNFTLKIRSTKLEDSAMYFCASRNDRGTEAFFGQGTRLTVV.

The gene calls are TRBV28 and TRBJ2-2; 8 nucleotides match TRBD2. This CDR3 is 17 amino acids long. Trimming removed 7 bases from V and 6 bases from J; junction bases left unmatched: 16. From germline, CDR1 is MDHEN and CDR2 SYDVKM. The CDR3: CASIPSGGVLGAGELFF. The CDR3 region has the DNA TGTGCCAGCATCCCTTCGGGGGGGGTATTGGGTGCCGGGGAGCTGTTTTTT. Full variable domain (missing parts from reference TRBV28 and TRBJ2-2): DVKVTQSSRYLVKRTGEKVFLECVQDMDHENMFWYRQDPGLGLRLIYFSYDVKMKEKGDIPEGYSVSREKKERFSLILESASTNQTSMYLCASIPSGGVLGAGELFFGEGSRLTVL.

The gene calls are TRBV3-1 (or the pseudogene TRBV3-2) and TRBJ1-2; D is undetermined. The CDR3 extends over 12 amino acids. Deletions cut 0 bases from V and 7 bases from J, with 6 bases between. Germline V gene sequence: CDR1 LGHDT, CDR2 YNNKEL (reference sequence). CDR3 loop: CASSQDTRGYTF. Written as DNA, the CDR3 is TGTGCCAGCAGCCAAGATACTCGTGGCTACACCTTC.

Here the CDR3 DNA reads TGTGCCACCAGTGACTCAGGGACAGGGAGCGAGACCCAGTACTTC. This encodes CATSDSGTGSETQYF. The chain has TRBV24-1 and TRBJ2-5; the match to TRBD1 covers 9 bases. The CDR3 spans 15 residues. Germline values: CDR1 KGHDR, CDR2 SFDVKD. The junction had 7 bases not matched to a gene; V was cut back by 4 bases and J by 5 bases.

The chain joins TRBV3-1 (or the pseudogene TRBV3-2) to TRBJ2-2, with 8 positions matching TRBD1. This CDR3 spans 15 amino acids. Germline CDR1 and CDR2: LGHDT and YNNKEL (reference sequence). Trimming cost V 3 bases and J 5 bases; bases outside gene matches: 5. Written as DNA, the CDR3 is TGTGCCAGCAGCCAGGTGGACAGGGATACCGGGGAGCTGTTTTTT. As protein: CASSQVDRDTGELFF.

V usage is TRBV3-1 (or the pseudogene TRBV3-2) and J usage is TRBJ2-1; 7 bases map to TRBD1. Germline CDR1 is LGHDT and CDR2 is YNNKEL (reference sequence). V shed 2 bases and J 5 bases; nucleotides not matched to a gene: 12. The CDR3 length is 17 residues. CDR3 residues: CASSQQGGGLPDNEQFF. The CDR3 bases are TGTGCCAGCAGCCAACAAGGGGGCGGTTTGCCGGACAATGAGCAGTTCTTC.

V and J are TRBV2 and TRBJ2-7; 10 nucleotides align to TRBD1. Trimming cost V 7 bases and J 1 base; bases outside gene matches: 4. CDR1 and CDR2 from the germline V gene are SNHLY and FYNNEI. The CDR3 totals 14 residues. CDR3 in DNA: TGTGCCAGCAACCGGGACAGGGGTTCCTACGAGCAGTACTTC. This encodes CASNRDRGSYEQYF.

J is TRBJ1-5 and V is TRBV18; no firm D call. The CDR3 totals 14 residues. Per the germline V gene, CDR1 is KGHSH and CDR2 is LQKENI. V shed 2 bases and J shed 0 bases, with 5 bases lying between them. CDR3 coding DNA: TGTGCCAGCTCACCAGCGAATAGCAATCAGCCCCAGCATTTT. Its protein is CASSPANSNQPQHF.

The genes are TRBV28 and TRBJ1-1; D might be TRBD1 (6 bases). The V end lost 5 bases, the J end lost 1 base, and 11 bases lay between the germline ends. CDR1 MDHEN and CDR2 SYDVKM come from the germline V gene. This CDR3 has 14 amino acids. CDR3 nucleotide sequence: TGTGCCAGCAGTCCCTCGGACAGGAACACTGAAGCTTTCTTT. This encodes CASSPSDRNTEAFF.

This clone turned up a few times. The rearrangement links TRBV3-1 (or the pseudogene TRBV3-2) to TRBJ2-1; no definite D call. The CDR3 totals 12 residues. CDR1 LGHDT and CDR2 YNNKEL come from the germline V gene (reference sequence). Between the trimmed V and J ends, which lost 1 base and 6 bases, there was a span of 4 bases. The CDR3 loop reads CASSQVSNEQFF. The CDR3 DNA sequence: TGTGCCAGCAGCCAAGTCAGCAATGAGCAGTTCTTC.

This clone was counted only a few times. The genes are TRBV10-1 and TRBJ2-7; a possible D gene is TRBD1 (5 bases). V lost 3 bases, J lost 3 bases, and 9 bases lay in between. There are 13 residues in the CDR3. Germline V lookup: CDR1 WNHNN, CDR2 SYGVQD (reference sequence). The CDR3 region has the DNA TGCGCCAGCAGTGACAGGGTATGCTACGAGCAGTACTTC. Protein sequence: CASSDRVCYEQYF.

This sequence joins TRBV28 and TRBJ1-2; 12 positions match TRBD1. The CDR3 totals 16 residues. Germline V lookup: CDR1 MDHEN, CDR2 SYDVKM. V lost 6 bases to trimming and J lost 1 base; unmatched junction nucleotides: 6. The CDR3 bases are TGTGCCAGCAGACCGGGGACAGGGGGCATTAACTATGGCTACACCTTC. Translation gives CASRPGTGGINYGYTF.

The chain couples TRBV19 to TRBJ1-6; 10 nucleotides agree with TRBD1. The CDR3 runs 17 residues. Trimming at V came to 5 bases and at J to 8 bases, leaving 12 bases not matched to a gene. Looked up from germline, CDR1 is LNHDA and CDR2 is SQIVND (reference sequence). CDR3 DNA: TGTGCCAGTAGTCCAGGACAGGGGGGAAGTGTGGATTCACCCCTCCACTTT. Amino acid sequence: CASSPGQGGSVDSPLHF. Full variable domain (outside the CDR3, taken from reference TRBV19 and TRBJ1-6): DGGITQSPKYLFRKEGQNVTLSCEQNLNHDAMYWYRQDPGQGLRLIYYSQIVNDFQKGDIAEGYSVSREKKESFPLTVTSAQKNPTAFYLCASSPGQGGSVDSPLHFGNGTRLTVT.

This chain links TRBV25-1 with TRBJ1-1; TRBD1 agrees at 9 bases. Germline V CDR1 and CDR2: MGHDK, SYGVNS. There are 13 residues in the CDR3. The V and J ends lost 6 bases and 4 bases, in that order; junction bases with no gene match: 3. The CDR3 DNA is TGTGCCAGCAGAGGACAGGGGAGCACTGAAGCTTTCTTT. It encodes CASRGQGSTEAFF.

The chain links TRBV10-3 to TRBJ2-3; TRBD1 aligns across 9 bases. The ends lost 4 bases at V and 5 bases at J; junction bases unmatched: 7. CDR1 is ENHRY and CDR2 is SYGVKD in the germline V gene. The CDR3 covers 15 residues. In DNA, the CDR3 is TGTGCCATCAGTGGGGGACAGGGTGGAAGAGATACGCAGTATTTT. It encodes CAISGGQGGRDTQYF.

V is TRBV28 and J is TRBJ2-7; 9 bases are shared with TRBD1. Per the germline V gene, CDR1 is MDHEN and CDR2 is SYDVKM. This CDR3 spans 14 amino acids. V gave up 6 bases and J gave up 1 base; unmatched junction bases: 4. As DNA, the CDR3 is TGTGCCAGCAGGGGACAGGGTCAGTCCTACGAGCAGTACTTC. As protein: CASRGQGQSYEQYF.

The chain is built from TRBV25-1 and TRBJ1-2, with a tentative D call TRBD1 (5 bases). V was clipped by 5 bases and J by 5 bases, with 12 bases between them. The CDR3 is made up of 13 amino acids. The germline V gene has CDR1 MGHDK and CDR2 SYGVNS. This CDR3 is CASSRPGFYGYTF. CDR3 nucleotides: TGTGCCAGCAGTAGGCCAGGGTTTTATGGCTACACCTTC.